This TCR beta chain was captured by sequencing in a study of neurological immune-mediated disorders. Via MiXCR, TCRdb re-called the 5' RACE reads, giving one row per CDR3 protein. The sample includes tens of thousands of distinct CDR3 sequences, about a tenth seen only once; the top ten take approximately 6.3%. In its sample, this clonotype was seen many times. This CDR3 is 13 amino acids long. Trimming took 5 bases from V and 5 from J, leaving 12 bases between them. The receptor comes from a woman aged 25 to 39 with HTLV-1-associated myelopathy (HAM/TSP). The chain employs TRBV12-3 or TRBV12-4 and TRBJ1-2; D unclear. The specimen was PBMCs. CDR3 sequence reads: CASSPEETYGYTF. CDR3 nucleotide sequence: TGTGCCAGCAGTCCCGAGGAAACTTATGGCTACACCTTC.